This TCR beta chain stems from a study of T cell repertoires in cytomegalovirus infection. Study information: Public TCR beta signatures were indicative of both CMV infection and a matching HLA type.

A remark on this clonotype: Its antigen is unknown.

One entry per CDR3 protein results from TCRdb running MiXCR on the reads. This table holds about 490,000 distinct CDR3 sequences, about 25% found once. Study-level points and caveats: CMV-specific TCR beta clonotypes restricted by HLA-C were the ones dominating the ex vivo response. Of the TCR beta families, the public ones yielded a cumulative frequency that identified carriers of CMV plus the relevant HLA.

The germline V and J ends were trimmed by 0 bases and 2 bases, with 17 bases remaining between them. The CDR3 loop spans 19 amino acids. Per germline, CDR1 LGHNA and CDR2 YSLEER. The chain joins TRBV4-3 to TRBJ1-6; no reliable D call. Source material: PBMCs. This receptor was obtained from a human donor in good health (CMV status not recorded). Some clones in this sample may be carry-over from other donors' samples. CDR3 sequence: CASSQDASSVAAYNSPLHF. The CDR3 coding sequence is TGCGCCAGCAGCCAAGACGCGTCCTCCGTCGCGGCCTATAATTCACCCCTCCACTTT.